This is a list of T cell receptor beta chains from one sample in a study of TIL therapy for anti-PD-1-resistant metastatic lung cancer. TCRdb's table, derived via immunoSEQ multiplex PCR, lists solely in-frame clones and lacks some. Here the sample spans some 10,000 clones, 76% being singletons. The material was tumor tissue, obtained at baseline. Receptors originate from a person between 25 and 80 years old with non-small cell lung cancer. Each CDR3 is given with its conserved first and last residue. The D gene is left open where the match is weak. Clone size is not always given. Where it is, it says once, few, many or a class for expanded clones.

CDR3: CASRRTGVNQPQHF; DNA: TGTGCCAGTCGGCGGACAGGGGTCAATCAGCCCCAGCATTTT; J: TRBJ1-5; size: NA; D: TRBD1; V: TRBV19
CDR3: CASSPEGLAETQYF; DNA: TGCGCCAGCAGTCCGGAGGGACTAGCGGAGACCCAGTACTTC; J: TRBJ2-5; size: NA; D: TRBD2; V: TRBV5-1
CDR3: CASSETGWVGSYEQYF; DNA: TGTGCCAGCAGCGAAACAGGGTGGGTTGGCTCCTACGAGCAGTACTTC; J: TRBJ2-7; size: NA; D: NA; V: TRBV21-1
CDR3: CASSPGNTGELFF; DNA: TGTGCCAGCAGTCCGGGGAACACCGGGGAGCTGTTTTTT; J: TRBJ2-2; size: NA; D: NA; V: TRBV7-3
CDR3: CASIETGGSYEQYF; DNA: TGTGCCAGCATAGAGACAGGGGGGTCCTACGAGCAGTACTTC; J: TRBJ2-7; size: NA; D: TRBD1; V: TRBV6-5
CDR3: CASRVGLNQPQHF; DNA: TGTGCCAGCCGGGTTGGGTTGAATCAGCCCCAGCATTTT; J: TRBJ1-5; size: NA; D: NA; V: TRBV18
CDR3: CASSLRPYEQYF; DNA: TGTGCCAGCAGCTTGAGACCCTACGAGCAGTACTTC; J: TRBJ2-7; size: NA; D: NA; V: TRBV7-9
CDR3: CASSPRGIEAFF; DNA: TGTGCCAGCAGCCCCAGGGGAATTGAAGCTTTCTTT; J: TRBJ1-1; size: NA; D: NA; V: TRBV7-9
CDR3: CSVSGWDEKLFF; DNA: TGCAGCGTTTCAGGGTGGGATGAAAAACTGTTTTTT; J: TRBJ1-4; size: NA; D: NA; V: TRBV29-1
CDR3: CATCPGEGYYEQYF; DNA: TGTGCCACCTGCCCAGGGGAGGGTTACTACGAGCAGTACTTC; J: TRBJ2-7; size: NA; D: NA; V: TRBV6-1
CDR3: CASRVDIAGYNSPLHF; DNA: TGTGCCAGCAGGGTAGACATTGCGGGATATAATTCACCCCTCCACTTT; J: TRBJ1-6; size: NA; D: NA; V: TRBV28
CDR3: CASALDSPSYEQYF; DNA: TGTGCTAGTGCCCTGGACAGTCCGAGTTACGAGCAGTACTTC; J: TRBJ2-7; size: once; D: NA; V: TRBV12-5
CDR3: CASSPLAGGGMDEQFF; DNA: TGTGCCAGCAGCCCTCTAGCGGGAGGGGGAATGGATGAGCAGTTCTTC; J: TRBJ2-1; size: NA; D: TRBD2; V: TRBV4-2
CDR3: CASSSMGRLQETQYF; DNA: TGTGCCAGCAGCTCCATGGGTAGACTCCAAGAGACCCAGTACTTC; J: TRBJ2-5; size: NA; D: NA; V: TRBV7-2
CDR3: CASSETSGEEKTQYF; DNA: TGCGCCAGCAGTGAAACTAGCGGGGAGGAAAAGACCCAGTACTTC; J: TRBJ2-5; size: NA; D: TRBD2; V: TRBV10-1
CDR3: CASSLSAFITQPQHF; DNA: TGTGCCAGCAGTTTATCCGCTTTCATTACTCAGCCCCAGCATTTT; J: TRBJ1-5; size: NA; D: NA; V: TRBV27
CDR3: CASSSRPMGDQPQHF; DNA: TGTGCCAGCAGTTCGAGACCCATGGGTGATCAGCCCCAGCATTTT; J: TRBJ1-5; size: NA; D: NA; V: TRBV27
CDR3: CASSLLGREGETQYF; DNA: TGTGCCAGCAGCTTATTGGGCCGGGAGGGCGAGACCCAGTACTTC; J: TRBJ2-5; size: NA; D: TRBD2; V: TRBV7-2
CDR3: CASSPLQDSNQPQHF; DNA: TGTGCCAGCTCACCACTACAGGATAGCAATCAGCCCCAGCATTTT; J: TRBJ1-5; size: once; D: NA; V: TRBV18
CDR3: CASSVGTSEGYEQYF; DNA: TGTGCCAGCAGTGTGGGGACTAGCGAGGGGTACGAGCAGTACTTC; J: TRBJ2-7; size: NA; D: TRBD2; V: TRBV6-1
CDR3: CASSLELDLRGQTQYF; DNA: TGTGCCAGCAGCTTGGAACTAGATTTGCGGGGGCAGACCCAGTACTTC; J: TRBJ2-5; size: few; D: NA; V: TRBV5-4
CDR3: CASSLRGQGNTEAFF; DNA: TGTGCCAGCAGTTTGCGAGGACAGGGTAACACTGAAGCTTTCTTT; J: TRBJ1-1; size: NA; D: TRBD1; V: TRBV6-5
CDR3: CASSLLPGSGGEQYF; DNA: TGTGCCAGCAGTTTATTACCCGGTTCAGGTGGCGAGCAGTACTTC; J: TRBJ2-7; size: once; D: NA; V: TRBV28
CDR3: CASSPSTTSVQETQYF; DNA: TGTGCCAGCAGCCCCTCGACGACTAGCGTTCAAGAGACCCAGTACTTC; J: TRBJ2-5; size: NA; D: TRBD2; V: TRBV6-6
CDR3: CASSAGTGNTEAFF; DNA: TGTGCCAGTAGTGCCGGGACAGGGAATACTGAAGCTTTCTTT; J: TRBJ1-1; size: NA; D: TRBD1; V: TRBV19
CDR3: CASSHHSGGGRADTQYF; DNA: TGCGCCAGCAGCCACCACTCAGGCGGAGGGCGTGCGGATACGCAGTATTTT; J: TRBJ2-3; size: NA; D: NA; V: TRBV4-3
CDR3: CASSSAGTGGGYGYTF; DNA: TGTGCCAGCAGCTCGGCCGGGACAGGGGGAGGGTATGGCTACACCTTC; J: TRBJ1-2; size: NA; D: TRBD1; V: TRBV7-2
CDR3: CASSKQPNTEAFF; DNA: TGTGCCAGCAGCAAACAACCGAATACTGAAGCTTTCTTT; J: TRBJ1-1; size: NA; D: NA; V: TRBV7-6
CDR3: CASSAGSGGANFPKEQFF; DNA: TGTGCCAGCAGCGCAGGGAGCGGGGGGGCGAATTTCCCCAAAGAGCAGTTCTTC; J: TRBJ2-1; size: NA; D: TRBD2; V: TRBV9
CDR3: CASSQEVASGNTIYF; DNA: TGCGCCAGCAGCCAAGAGGTAGCCTCTGGAAACACCATATATTTT; J: TRBJ1-3; size: NA; D: NA; V: TRBV4-3
CDR3: CASSRPRGGTGDTQYF; DNA: TGTGCCAGCAGCAGACCTCGCGGGGGGACAGGAGATACGCAGTATTTT; J: TRBJ2-3; size: NA; D: NA; V: TRBV11-3
CDR3: CASGAFSIYTGELFF; DNA: TGTGCCAGCGGGGCCTTTTCGATATACACCGGGGAGCTGTTTTTT; J: TRBJ2-2; size: once; D: NA; V: TRBV6-5
CDR3: CASSTGLAGREQYF; DNA: TGTGCCAGTAGTACCGGACTAGCGGGAAGGGAGCAGTACTTC; J: TRBJ2-7; size: NA; D: TRBD2; V: TRBV19
CDR3: CASNKWGGMNTEAFF; DNA: TGTGCCAGCAATAAATGGGGGGGAATGAACACTGAAGCTTTCTTT; J: TRBJ1-1; size: NA; D: NA; V: TRBV27
CDR3: CASSSLSEVAGEAGQETQYF; DNA: TGTGCCAGCAGTTCCTTATCCGAGGTAGCGGGAGAGGCGGGCCAAGAGACCCAGTACTTC; J: TRBJ2-5; size: NA; D: NA; V: TRBV21-1
CDR3: CASGLTYSTEGYGYTF; DNA: TGTGCTAGTGGTTTGACCTACTCGACGGAGGGCTATGGCTACACCTTC; J: TRBJ1-2; size: NA; D: NA; V: TRBV12-5
CDR3: CASSLALAEHTDTQYF; DNA: TGCGCCAGCAGCTTGGCCCTAGCGGAGCACACAGATACGCAGTATTTT; J: TRBJ2-3; size: NA; D: TRBD2; V: TRBV5-1
CDR3: CASSQVARANSPLHF; DNA: TGTGCCAGCAGCCAAGTGGCCAGGGCCAATTCACCCCTCCACTTT; J: TRBJ1-6; size: NA; D: NA; V: TRBV14
CDR3: CANGGGVTDTQYF; DNA: TGTGCCAACGGGGGGGGCGTCACAGATACGCAGTATTTT; J: TRBJ2-3; size: once; D: TRBD2; V: TRBV2
CDR3: CASSRTGELFF; DNA: TGTGCCAGCAGCCGCACCGGGGAGCTGTTTTTT; J: TRBJ2-2; size: NA; D: NA; V: TRBV7-6
CDR3: CASSQERFIDEQYF; DNA: TGTGCCAGCAGCCAAGAACGGTTTATCGACGAGCAGTACTTC; J: TRBJ2-7; size: few; D: NA; V: TRBV4-2
CDR3: CASSVIFRGEKLFF; DNA: TGTGCCAGCAGTGTGATTTTCCGGGGTGAAAAACTGTTTTTT; J: TRBJ1-4; size: NA; D: NA; V: TRBV6-1